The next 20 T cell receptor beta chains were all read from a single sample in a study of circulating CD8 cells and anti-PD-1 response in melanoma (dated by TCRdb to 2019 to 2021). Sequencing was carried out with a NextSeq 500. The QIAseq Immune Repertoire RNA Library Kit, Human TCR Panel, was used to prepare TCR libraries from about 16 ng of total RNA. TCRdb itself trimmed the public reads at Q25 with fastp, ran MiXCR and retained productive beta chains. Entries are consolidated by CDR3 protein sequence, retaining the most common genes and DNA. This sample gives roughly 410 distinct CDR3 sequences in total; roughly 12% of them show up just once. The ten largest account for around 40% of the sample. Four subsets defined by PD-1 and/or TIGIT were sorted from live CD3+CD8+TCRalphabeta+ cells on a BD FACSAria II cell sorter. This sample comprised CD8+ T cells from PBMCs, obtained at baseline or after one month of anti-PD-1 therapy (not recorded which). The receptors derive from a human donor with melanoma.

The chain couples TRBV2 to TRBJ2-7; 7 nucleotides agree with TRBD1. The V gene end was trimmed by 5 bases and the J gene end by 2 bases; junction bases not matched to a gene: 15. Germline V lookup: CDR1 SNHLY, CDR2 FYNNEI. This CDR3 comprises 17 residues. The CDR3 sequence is CASSLSTGAQTPYEQYF. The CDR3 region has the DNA TGTGCCAGCAGTCTAAGTACAGGGGCCCAAACCCCCTACGAGCAGTACTTC. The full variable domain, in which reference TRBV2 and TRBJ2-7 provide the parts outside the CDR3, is EPEVTQTPSHQVTQMGQEVILRCVPISNHLYFYWYRQILGQKVEFLVSFYNNEISEKSEIFDDQFSVERPDGSNFTLKIRSTKLEDSAMYFCASSLSTGAQTPYEQYFGPGTRLTVT.

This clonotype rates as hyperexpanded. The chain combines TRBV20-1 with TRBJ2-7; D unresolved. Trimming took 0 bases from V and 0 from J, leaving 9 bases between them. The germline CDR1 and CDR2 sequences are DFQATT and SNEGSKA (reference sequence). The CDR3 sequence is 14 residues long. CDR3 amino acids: CSARDAGASYEQYF. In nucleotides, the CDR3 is TGCAGTGCTAGAGATGCCGGAGCCTCCTACGAGCAGTACTTC.

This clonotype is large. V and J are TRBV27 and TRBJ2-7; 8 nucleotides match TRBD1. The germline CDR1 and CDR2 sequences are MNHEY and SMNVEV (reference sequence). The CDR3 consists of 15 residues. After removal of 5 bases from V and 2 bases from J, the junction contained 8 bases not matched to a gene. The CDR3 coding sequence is TGTGCCAGCAGTCCTGGGACCAGGGGGCCCTACGAGCAGTACTTC. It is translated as CASSPGTRGPYEQYF.

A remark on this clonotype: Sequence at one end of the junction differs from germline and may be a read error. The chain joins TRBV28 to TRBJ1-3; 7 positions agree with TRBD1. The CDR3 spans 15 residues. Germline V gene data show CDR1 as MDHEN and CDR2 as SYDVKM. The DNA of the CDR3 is TGTACCAGCAGTCAACAGGGGATGAGAGGAGACACCATATATTTT. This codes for CTSSQQGMRGDTIYF.

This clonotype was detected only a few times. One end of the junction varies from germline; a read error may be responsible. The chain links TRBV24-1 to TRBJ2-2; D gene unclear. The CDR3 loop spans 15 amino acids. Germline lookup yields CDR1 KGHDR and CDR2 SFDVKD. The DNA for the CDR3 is TGTGCCACCATCCCTTCTGGGGTCAACATCGGGGAGCTGTTTTTT. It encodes CATIPSGVNIGELFF.

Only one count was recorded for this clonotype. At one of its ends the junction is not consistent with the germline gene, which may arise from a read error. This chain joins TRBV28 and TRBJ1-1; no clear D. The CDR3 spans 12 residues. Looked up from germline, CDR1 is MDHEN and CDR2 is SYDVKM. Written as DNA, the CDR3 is TGTGCCAACAGTTTAGGGAACACTGGAGCTTTCTTT. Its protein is CANSLGNTGAFF. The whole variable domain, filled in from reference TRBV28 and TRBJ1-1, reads DVKVTQSSRYLVKRTGEKVFLECVQDMDHENMFWYRQDPGLGLRLIYFSYDVKMKEKGDIPEGYSVSREKKERFSLILESASTNQTSMYLCANSLGNTGAFFGQGTRLTVV.

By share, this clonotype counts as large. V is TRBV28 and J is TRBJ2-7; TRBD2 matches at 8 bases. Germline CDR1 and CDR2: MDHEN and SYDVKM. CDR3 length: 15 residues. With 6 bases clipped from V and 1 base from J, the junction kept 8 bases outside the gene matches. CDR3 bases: TGTGCCAGCAGATTCTCGGCTAGCGGGTCCTACGAGCAGTACTTC. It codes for CASRFSASGSYEQYF. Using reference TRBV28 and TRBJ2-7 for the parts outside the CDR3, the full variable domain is DVKVTQSSRYLVKRTGEKVFLECVQDMDHENMFWYRQDPGLGLRLIYFSYDVKMKEKGDIPEGYSVSREKKERFSLILESASTNQTSMYLCASRFSASGSYEQYFGPGTRLTVT.

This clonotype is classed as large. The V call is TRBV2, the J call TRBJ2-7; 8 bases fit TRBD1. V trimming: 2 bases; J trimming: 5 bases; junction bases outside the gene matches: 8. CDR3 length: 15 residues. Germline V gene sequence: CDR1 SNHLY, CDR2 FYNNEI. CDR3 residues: CASSEWTGRSDEQYF. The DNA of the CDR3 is TGTGCCAGCAGTGAATGGACAGGGCGTTCAGACGAGCAGTACTTC. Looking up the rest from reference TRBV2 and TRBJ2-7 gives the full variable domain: EPEVTQTPSHQVTQMGQEVILRCVPISNHLYFYWYRQILGQKVEFLVSFYNNEISEKSEIFDDQFSVERPDGSNFTLKIRSTKLEDSAMYFCASSEWTGRSDEQYFGPGTRLTVT.

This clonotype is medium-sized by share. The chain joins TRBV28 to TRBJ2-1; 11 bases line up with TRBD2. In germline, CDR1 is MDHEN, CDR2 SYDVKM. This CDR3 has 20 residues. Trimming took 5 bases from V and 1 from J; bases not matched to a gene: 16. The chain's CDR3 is CASSAHRVLAGEVSYNEQFF. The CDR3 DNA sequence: TGTGCCAGCAGTGCCCACCGTGTACTAGCGGGAGAGGTGTCCTACAATGAGCAGTTCTTC.

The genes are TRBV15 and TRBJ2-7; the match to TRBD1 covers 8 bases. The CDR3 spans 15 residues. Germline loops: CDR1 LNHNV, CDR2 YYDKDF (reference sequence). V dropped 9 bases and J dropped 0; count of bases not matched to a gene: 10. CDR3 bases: TGTGCCACGTCGTTGGGGACAGGAAACTCCTACGAGCAGTACTTC. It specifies CATSLGTGNSYEQYF.

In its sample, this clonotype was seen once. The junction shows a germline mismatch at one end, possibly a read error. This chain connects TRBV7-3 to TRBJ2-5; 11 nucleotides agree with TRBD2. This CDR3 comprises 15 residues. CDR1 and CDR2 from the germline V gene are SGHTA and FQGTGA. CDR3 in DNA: TGTGCCAGCAGTAGGCTAGCGGGAGGAGTAGAGACCCAGCACTTC. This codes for CASSRLAGGVETQHF.

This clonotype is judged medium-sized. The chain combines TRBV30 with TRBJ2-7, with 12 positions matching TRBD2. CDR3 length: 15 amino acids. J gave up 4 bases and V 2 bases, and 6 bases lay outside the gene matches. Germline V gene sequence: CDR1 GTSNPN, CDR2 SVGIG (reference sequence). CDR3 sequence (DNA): TGTGCCTGGAGTATGACTAGCGGGAGTTTATACGAGCAGTACTTC. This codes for CAWSMTSGSLYEQYF.

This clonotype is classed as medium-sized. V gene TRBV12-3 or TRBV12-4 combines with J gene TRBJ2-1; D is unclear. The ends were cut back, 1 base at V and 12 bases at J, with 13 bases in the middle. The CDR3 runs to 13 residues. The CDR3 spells CASSLGYVDGQFF. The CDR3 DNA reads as TGTGCCAGCAGTTTAGGATATGTGGATGGGCAGTTCTTC.

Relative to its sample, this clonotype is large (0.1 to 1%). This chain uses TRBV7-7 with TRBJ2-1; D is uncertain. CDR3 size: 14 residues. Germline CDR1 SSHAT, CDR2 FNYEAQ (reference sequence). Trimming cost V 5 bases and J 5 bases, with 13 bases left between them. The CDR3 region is CASSKSRSHNEQFF. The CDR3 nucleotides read TGTGCCAGCAGCAAAAGCAGATCCCACAATGAGCAGTTCTTC.

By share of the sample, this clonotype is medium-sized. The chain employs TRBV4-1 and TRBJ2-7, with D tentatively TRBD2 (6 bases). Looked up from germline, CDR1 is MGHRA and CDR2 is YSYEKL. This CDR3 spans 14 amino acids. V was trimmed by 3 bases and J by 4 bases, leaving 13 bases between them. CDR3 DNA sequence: TGCGCCAGCAGCCAGGGGACTTTCGGTTACGAGCAGTACTTC. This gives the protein CASSQGTFGYEQYF.

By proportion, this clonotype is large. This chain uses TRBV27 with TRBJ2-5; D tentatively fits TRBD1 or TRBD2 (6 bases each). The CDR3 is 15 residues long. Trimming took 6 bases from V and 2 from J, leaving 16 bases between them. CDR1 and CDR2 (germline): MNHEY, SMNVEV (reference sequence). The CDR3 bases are TGTGCCAGCAGGCCTTACCGAGGGGGGCAAGAGACCCAGTACTTC. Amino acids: CASRPYRGGQETQYF.

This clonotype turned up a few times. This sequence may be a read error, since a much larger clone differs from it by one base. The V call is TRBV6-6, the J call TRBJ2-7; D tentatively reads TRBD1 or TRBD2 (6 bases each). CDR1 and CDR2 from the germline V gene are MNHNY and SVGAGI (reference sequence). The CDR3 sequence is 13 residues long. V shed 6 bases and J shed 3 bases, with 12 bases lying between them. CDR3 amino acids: CASRYEGGYEQYF. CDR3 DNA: TGTGCCAGCAGATACGAGGGGGGCTACGAGCAGTACTTC.

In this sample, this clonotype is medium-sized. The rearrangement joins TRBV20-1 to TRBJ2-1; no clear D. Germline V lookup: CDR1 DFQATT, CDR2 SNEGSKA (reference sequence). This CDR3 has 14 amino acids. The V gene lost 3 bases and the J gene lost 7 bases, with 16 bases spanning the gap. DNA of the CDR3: TGCAGTGCTAGGCCGCCATATAGGAGAAATGAGCAGTTCTTC. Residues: CSARPPYRRNEQFF.

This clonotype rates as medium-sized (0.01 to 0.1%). CDR3 DNA sequence: TGCAGTGCTAGACCCCCTGGACTAGCGGGAGGTACCACTAGCACAGATACGCAGTATTTT. Its protein is CSARPPGLAGGTTSTDTQYF. V usage is TRBV20-1 and J usage is TRBJ2-3; 14 bases agree with TRBD2. After removal of 2 bases from V and 0 bases from J, the junction contained 13 bases not matched to a gene. CDR3 length: 20 amino acids. Per the germline V gene, CDR1 is DFQATT and CDR2 is SNEGSKA (reference sequence).

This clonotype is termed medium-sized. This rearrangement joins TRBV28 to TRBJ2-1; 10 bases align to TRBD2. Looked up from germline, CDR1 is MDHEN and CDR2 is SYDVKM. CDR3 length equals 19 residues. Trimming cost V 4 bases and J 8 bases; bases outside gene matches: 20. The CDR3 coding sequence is TGTGCCAGCAGTTCAATACGGCCGAAGAGCGGGAGGGCCGACGATGAGCAGTTCTTC. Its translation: CASSSIRPKSGRADDEQFF.